The clone carrying this T cell receptor beta chain has more than one count but fewer than ten. Its specificity is unknown. A far larger clone is a single base away, which makes a read error likely. CDR1 and CDR2 from the germline V gene are SGHVS and FQNEAQ. This CDR3 spans 12 amino acids. The sample comes from a study of T-cell reconstitution after alpha-beta-depleted transplantation in children. Study-wide results and caveats: Newly generated T cells supplied most T-cell counts and diversity one year post-transplant. Reports say that about two months after transplant, the alpha-beta T cells came out of several hundred graft clones that had expanded. It was surviving recipient T cells and thymic progenitors that gave some patients high TCRbeta diversity at day 60.

A TCRbeta library incorporating unique molecular identifiers was prepared. One entry per CDR3 protein results from TCRdb running MiXCR on the PCR reads. The sample shows approximately 300,000 distinct CDR3 sequences, under 14% of them seen only once. The chain combines TRBV7-8 with TRBJ2-2; D gene unclear. The receptor comes from a male patient aged 2 to 10 who had a stem cell transplant for chronic granulomatous disease, so the T cells may come from the graft donor. Sequences were derived from peripheral blood, sampled 180 days after TCRalphabeta/CD19-depleted stem cell transplant. CDR3 nucleotide sequence: TGTGCCAGCAGCTTAGGAACTGGAGAGCCGTTTTTT. Encoded protein: CASSLGTGEPFF.